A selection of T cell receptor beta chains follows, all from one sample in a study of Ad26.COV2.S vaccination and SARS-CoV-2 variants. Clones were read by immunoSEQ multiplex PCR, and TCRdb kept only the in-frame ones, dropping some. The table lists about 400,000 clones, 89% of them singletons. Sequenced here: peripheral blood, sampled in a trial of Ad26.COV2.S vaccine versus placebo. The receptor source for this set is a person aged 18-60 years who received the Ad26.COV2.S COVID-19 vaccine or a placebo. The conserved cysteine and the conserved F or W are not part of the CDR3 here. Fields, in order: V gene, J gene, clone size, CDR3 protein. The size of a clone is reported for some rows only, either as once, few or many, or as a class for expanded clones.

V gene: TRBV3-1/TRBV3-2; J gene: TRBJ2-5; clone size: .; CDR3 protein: ASSLWTSGNGETQY
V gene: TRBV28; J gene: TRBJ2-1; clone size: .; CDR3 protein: ASSFPLGGQDEQF
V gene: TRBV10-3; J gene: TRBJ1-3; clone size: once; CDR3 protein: AISDRGGSSGNTIY
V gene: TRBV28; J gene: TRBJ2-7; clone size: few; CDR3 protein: ASRDRAPDAYEQY
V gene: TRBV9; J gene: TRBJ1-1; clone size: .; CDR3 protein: ASSVGGDTEAF
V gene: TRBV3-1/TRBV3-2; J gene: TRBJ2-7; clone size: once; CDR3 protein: ASNQGGNSYEQY
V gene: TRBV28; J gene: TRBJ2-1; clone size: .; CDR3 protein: ASRRLAGRQSQNEQF
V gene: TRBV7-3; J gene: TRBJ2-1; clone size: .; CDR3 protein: ASSLSGNEQF
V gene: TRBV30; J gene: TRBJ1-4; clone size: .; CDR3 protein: AWANRDDEKLF
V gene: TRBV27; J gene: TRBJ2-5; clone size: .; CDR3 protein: ASSTLAGVLKTQY
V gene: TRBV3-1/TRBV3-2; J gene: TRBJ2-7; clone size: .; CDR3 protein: ASSARIEGEQY
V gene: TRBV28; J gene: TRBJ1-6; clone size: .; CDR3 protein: ASSFRGEDSPLH
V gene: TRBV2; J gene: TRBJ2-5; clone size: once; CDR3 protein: ASMRAAQETQY
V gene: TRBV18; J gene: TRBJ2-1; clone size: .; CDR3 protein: ASSPQDRDRQF
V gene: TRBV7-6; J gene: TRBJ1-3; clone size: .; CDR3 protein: ASSLEGATSSGNTIY
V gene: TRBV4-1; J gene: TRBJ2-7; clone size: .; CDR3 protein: ASSQVGGLGEQY
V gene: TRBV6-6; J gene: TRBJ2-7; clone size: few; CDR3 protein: ASSRTSGGTYEQY
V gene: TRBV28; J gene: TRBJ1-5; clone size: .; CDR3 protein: ASSLVTGNQPQH
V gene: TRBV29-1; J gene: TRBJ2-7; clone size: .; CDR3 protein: SVEPLAGEEYEQY
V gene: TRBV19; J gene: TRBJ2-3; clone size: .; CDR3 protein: ASSIFVGVSTDTQY
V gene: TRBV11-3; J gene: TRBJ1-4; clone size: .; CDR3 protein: ASRSSMNEKLF
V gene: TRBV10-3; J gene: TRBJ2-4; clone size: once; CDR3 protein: AISDSDSTKNIQY
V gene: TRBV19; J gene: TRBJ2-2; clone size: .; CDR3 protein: ASSIGWGPGELF
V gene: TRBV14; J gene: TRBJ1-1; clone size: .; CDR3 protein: ASSRNRANTEAF
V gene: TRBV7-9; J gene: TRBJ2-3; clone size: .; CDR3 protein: ASSLDRTESGGTQY
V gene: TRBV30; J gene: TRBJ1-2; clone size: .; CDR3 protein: AWRGATGGPT
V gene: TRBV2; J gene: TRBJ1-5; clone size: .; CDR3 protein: ASSVGTRNQPQH
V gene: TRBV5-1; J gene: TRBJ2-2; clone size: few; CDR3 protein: ASSFQGDGELF
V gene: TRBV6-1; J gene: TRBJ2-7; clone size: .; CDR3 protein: ASSESGRGSYEQY
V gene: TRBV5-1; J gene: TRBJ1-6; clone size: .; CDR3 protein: ASSLDGSGSPLH
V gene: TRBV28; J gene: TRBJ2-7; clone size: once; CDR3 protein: ASSLSAQGGLGQY
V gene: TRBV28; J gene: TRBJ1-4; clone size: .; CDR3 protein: AIQGGGKLF
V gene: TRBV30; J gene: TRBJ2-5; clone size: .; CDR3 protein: AWSGGTNRGETQY